This T cell receptor beta chain was recovered during a study of CD8 T cells in Susac syndrome. The authors reverse transcribed roughly 0.5 to 1 ug RNA with random hexamers. TCRdb itself ran the immunoSEQ multiplex PCR reads through MiXCR, one entry per CDR3 protein. The repertoire includes 150,000 or so distinct CDR3 sequences, approximately 95% of them detected once, and about 0.14% sits in the top ten. Germline V gene sequence: CDR1 SGHRS, CDR2 YFSETQ. CDR3 length: 14 amino acids. The V gene lost 1 base and the J gene lost 7 bases, with 12 bases spanning the gap. Sequenced: CD4+ T cells from PBMCs. The TCR originated in a human donor with Susac syndrome. The chain employs TRBV5-1 and TRBJ1-5; D is perhaps TRBD1 (5 bases). The CDR3 nucleotides read TGCGCCAGCAGCTTGACAGGAGGGTACCAGCCCCAGCATTTT. Its protein product is CASSLTGGYQPQHF.